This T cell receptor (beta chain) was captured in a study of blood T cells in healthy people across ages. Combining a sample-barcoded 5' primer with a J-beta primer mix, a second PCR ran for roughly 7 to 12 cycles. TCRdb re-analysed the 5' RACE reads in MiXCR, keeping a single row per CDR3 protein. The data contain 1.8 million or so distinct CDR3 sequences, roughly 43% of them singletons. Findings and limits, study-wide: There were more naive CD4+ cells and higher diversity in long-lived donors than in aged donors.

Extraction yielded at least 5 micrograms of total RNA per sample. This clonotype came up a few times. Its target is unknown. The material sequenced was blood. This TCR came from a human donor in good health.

Written as DNA, the CDR3 is TGCAGTGCTAGGGGGACAGGGCGAGACGAGCAGTACTTC. Protein sequence: CSARGTGRDEQYF. V usage is TRBV20-1 and J usage is TRBJ2-4; 9 nucleotides line up with TRBD1. The DNA end is more similar to TRBJ2-7, so the J call may be wrong. This CDR3 has 13 amino acids. In germline, CDR1 is DFQATT, CDR2 SNEGSKA (reference sequence).